The present entry profiles one T cell receptor beta chain with its context. The source of the sample is a study of blood T cell repertoires in COVID-19. About the research overall: What the recovered Cohort 3 donors had was two negative PCRs, clearance, or symptom resolution.

In germline, CDR1 is LNHDA, CDR2 SQIVND (reference sequence). After removal of 7 bases from V and 6 bases from J, the junction contained 12 bases not matched to a gene. The CDR3 extends over 15 amino acids. Original handling: Reference gene primer amplification gave nucleated cell count estimates. TCRdb's copy holds only in-frame clones and misses some; the assay was immunoSEQ multiplex PCR. The V and J calls and the clone size are those of that table, but D and trimming were determined from the DNA. The sample yields hundreds of thousands of clones, 86% seen once. This study enrolled people aged about 18 to 90 from 20 to 25 US geographic areas.

This chain joins TRBV19 and TRBJ1-2, with 9 bases aligning to TRBD1. The sequencing input was PBMCs or T cells enriched from blood (not recorded which). This clonotype was sampled from a woman aged 45-59 years in a cohort exposed to, infected with or recovered from COVID-19 (not recorded which). CDR3 in amino acids: CASTHRGLASDGYTF. The CDR3 region has the DNA TGTGCCAGTACCCACAGGGGGCTGGCCTCGGATGGCTACACCTTC.